Following are 9 T cell receptor beta chains from one sample sequenced in a study of early T cells in non-severe SARS-CoV-2 infection. One entry per CDR3 protein results from TCRdb running MiXCR on the 5' RACE reads. The sample carries tens of thousands of distinct CDR3 sequences, 10% recorded once. Sample: whole blood. These receptors were collected from an adult who was a healthcare worker with PCR-confirmed SARS-CoV-2 infection or an uninfected control (not recorded which).

This sequence joins TRBV7-2 and TRBJ2-7; 9 bases fit TRBD1. J was trimmed by 5 bases and V by 1 base; bases with no gene match: 3. The CDR3 is 14 residues long. CDR1 is SGHTA, CDR2 FQGNSA, per germline. The CDR3 spells CASSLDRGQDEQYF. In DNA form, the CDR3 reads TGTGCCAGCAGCTTAGACAGGGGGCAGGACGAGCAGTACTTC.

J is TRBJ1-6 and V is TRBV5-8, with D perhaps matching TRBD1 (6 bases). Trimming left V 0 bases short and J 3 bases short, with 10 bases between. Germline V gene sequence: CDR1 SGHTS, CDR2 YDEGEE. CDR3 length: 16 amino acids. The CDR3 DNA sequence: TGTGCCAGCAGCTTGGACAGGGCTTACTATAATTCACCCCTCCACTTT. Protein product: CASSLDRAYYNSPLHF.

This clonotype has a handful of counts. The chain couples TRBV6-2 or TRBV6-3 to TRBJ2-5; a possible D gene is TRBD2 (6 bases). The germline V gene encodes CDR1 MNHEY and CDR2 SVGEGT. The CDR3 runs to 17 residues. The V end was cut by 5 bases, the J end by 1 base, with 20 bases between. CDR3 DNA: TGTGCCAGCAGTAGGGGAGGAGGTAGCGGAAGCCAAGAGACCCAGTACTTC. Protein product: CASSRGGGSGSQETQYF.

The chain couples TRBV29-1 to TRBJ2-7; no reliable D call. The CDR3 extends over 10 amino acids. Per germline, CDR1 SQVTM and CDR2 ANQGSEA. Deletions cut 4 bases from V and 6 bases from J, with 7 bases between. The CDR3 nucleotides read TGCAGCGTTGGTTCCCCCGAGCAGTACTTC. This encodes CSVGSPEQYF.

The chain joins TRBV28 to TRBJ2-7; TRBD1 aligns across 7 bases. The CDR3 contains 16 residues. The junction had 20 bases not matched to a gene; V was cut back by 6 bases and J by 9 bases. Germline V gene lookup returns CDR1 MDHEN and CDR2 SYDVKM. The CDR3 nucleotides are TGTGCCAGCAGCTTAAGCTCCAGGGGGTTAGATTTTCGGCAGTACTTC. It yields the protein CASSLSSRGLDFRQYF.

The rearrangement uses TRBV29-1 and TRBJ1-1; D gene unclear. Germline V gene lookup returns CDR1 SQVTM and CDR2 ANQGSEA. The CDR3 extends over 14 amino acids. Trimming pared 4 bases from V and 1 base from J, leaving 13 bases between. This CDR3 reads CSVGLFKRNTEAFF. CDR3 coding DNA: TGCAGCGTTGGTCTCTTTAAGCGGAACACTGAAGCTTTCTTT.

This clonotype was counted between two and nine times. The V and J genes are TRBV29-1 and TRBJ2-3; D is uncertain. CDR1 is SQVTM, CDR2 ANQGSEA, per germline. The CDR3 consists of 10 residues. V gave up 5 bases and J gave up 7 bases, with 7 bases separating them. As DNA, the CDR3 is TGCAGCGTTTCCCGGAATACGCAGTATTTT. Translation: CSVSRNTQYF.

This clonotype was seen many times. The CDR3 nucleotides read TGTGCCAGCAGACCGGGACTAGCGGGGGGGTACCACAATGAGCAGTTCTTC. It specifies CASRPGLAGGYHNEQFF. The chain recombines TRBV2 with TRBJ2-1, with 16 bases identical to TRBD2. V shed 6 bases, J shed 5 bases, and the junction held 7 bases outside the gene matches. The germline V gene has CDR1 SNHLY and CDR2 FYNNEI. This CDR3 has 17 amino acids.

This clonotype was seen at least ten times. The chain carries TRBV29-1 and TRBJ2-5, with D possibly matching TRBD1 (8 bases). Germline CDR1 reads SQVTM; CDR2 reads ANQGSEA. Trimming shortened V by 5 bases and J by 0 bases, and 22 bases separated the two germline ends. This CDR3 is built from 17 residues. For the CDR3, the DNA is TGCAGCGTTCCAGGGGGCGACAGGGACTACAACCAAGAGACCCAGTACTTC. Translation: CSVPGGDRDYNQETQYF. Looking up the rest from reference TRBV29-1 and TRBJ2-5 gives the full variable domain: SAVISQKPSRDICQRGTSLTIQCQVDSQVTMMFWYRQQPGQSLTLIATANQGSEATYESGFVIDKFPISRPNLTFSTLTVSNMSPEDSSIYLCSVPGGDRDYNQETQYFGPGTRLLVL.